This T cell receptor (beta chain) was identified in a study of cytomegalovirus exposure and HLA in healthy donors. General study results and limits: There were around 160 TCR beta chains listed as cytomegalovirus-associated. TCR beta chain V- and J-gene trimming was linked, in a later analysis, to a missense variant in DCLRE1C.

PCR primers comprised 60 Vbeta and 13 Jbeta primers. This table comes from immunoSEQ multiplex PCR, and its TCRdb copy is limited to in-frame clones, with some not included. The table includes roughly 170,000 clones, about 82% detected once. The germline CDR1 and CDR2 sequences are ENHRY and SYGVKD. This CDR3 has 11 amino acids. V was shortened by 4 bases and J by 3 bases, with 4 bases between the two germline ends. Donors counted as nominally healthy when sampled, yet unrecorded immune exposures were likely. In the case of this clone: The antigen is undetermined.

This receptor was obtained from a woman between 18 and 30 years old in good health and CMV-seronegative. The chain links TRBV10-3 to TRBJ2-7; D ambiguous. Sequencing input: PBMCs. The CDR3 sequence is CAISGSYEQYF. The CDR3 DNA reads TGTGCCATCAGTGGGAGCTACGAGCAGTACTTC.